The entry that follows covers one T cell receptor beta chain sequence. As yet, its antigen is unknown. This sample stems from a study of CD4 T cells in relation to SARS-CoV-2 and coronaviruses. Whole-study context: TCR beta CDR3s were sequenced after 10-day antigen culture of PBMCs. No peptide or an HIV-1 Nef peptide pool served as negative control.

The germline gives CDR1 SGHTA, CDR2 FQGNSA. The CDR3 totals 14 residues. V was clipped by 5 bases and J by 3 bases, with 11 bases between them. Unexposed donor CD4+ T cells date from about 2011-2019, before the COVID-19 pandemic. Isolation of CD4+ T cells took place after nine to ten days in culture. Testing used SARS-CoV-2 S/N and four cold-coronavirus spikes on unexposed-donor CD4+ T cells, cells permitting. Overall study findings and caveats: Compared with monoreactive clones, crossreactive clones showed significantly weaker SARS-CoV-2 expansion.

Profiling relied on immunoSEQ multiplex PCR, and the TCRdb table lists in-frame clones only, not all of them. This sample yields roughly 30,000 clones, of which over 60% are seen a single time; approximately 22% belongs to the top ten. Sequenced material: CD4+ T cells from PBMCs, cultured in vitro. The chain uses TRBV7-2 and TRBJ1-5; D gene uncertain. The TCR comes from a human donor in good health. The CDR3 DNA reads TGTGCCAGCAGCCGCGGCCTGACCAATCAGCCCCAGCATTTT. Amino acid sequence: CASSRGLTNQPQHF. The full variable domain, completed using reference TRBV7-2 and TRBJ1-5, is GAGVSQSPSNKVTEKGKDVELRCDPISGHTALYWYRQSLGQGLEFLIYFQGNSAPDKSGLPSDRFSAERTGGSVSTLTIQRTQQEDSAVYLCASSRGLTNQPQHFGDGTRLSIL.